What follows is one T cell receptor beta chain and its context. The sample belongs to a study of cytomegalovirus exposure and HLA in healthy donors. V was pared by 5 bases and J by 10 bases, with 8 bases of the junction left unmatched. In germline, CDR1 is GTSNPN, CDR2 SVGIG (reference sequence). The CDR3 sequence is 15 residues long. Clones were read by immunoSEQ multiplex PCR, and TCRdb kept only the in-frame ones, dropping some. Among over 110,000 clones listed, 85% to 90% were seen once. This sequence joins TRBV30 and TRBJ2-1; 16 bases fit TRBD2. The sample was PBMCs. The origin of this receptor is a man aged 18-30 years in good health and CMV-seronegative. This CDR3 reads CAWEPGLAGGSEQFF. The CDR3 nucleotides read TGTGCCTGGGAGCCGGGACTAGCGGGAGGGAGCGAGCAGTTCTTC.